This record covers a single TCR beta chain. These data originate in a study of shared clonotypes between healthy human individuals. Study-wide context: The study used three CD4 naive, three CD4 memory, two CD8 naive and one CD8 memory plate per donor.

Samples underwent the assay at deep level. TCRdb's copy holds only in-frame clones and misses some; the assay was immunoSEQ multiplex PCR. Among 2 million to 2.5 million clones listed, just under 95% were seen once. Between the trimmed V and J ends, which lost 3 bases and 1 base, there was a span of 10 bases. This CDR3 contains 14 residues. The germline V gene encodes CDR1 SGDLS and CDR2 YYNGEE. The sequence was obtained from a man aged 18 to 30 in good health. Some clones in this sample may be carry-over from other donors' samples. The genes are TRBV9 and TRBJ2-5; weak D call: TRBD1 (5 bases). Specimen: naive CD4+ T cells from PBMCs. Specified subset: CD45RA+ positively selected. CDR3 nucleotides: TGTGCCAGCAGCGGTCGACAGCCCCAAGAGACCCAGTACTTC. Its translation: CASSGRQPQETQYF.